Reported below is one TCR beta chain. Its antigen is as yet unknown. Germline values: CDR1 SGDLS, CDR2 YYNGEE. V gave up 0 bases and J gave up 10 bases, with 11 bases separating them. CDR3 size: 13 residues. Genomic DNA, for the unsorted samples, came from about 90 million PBMCs. This table comes from immunoSEQ multiplex PCR, and its TCRdb copy is limited to in-frame clones, with some not included. The sample consists of more than 450,000 clones, less than 85% of them appearing once. This entry comes from a study of shared clonotypes between healthy human individuals. Broader study findings: Exclusively blood specimens were collected; tissue repertoires likely differ.

This TCR came from a woman aged 40-49 years in good health. Some clones in this sample may be carry-over from other donors' samples. Sequenced: PBMCs. V is TRBV9 and J is TRBJ2-1, with D unresolved. The CDR3 DNA is TGTGCCAGCAGCGTAGAAGGGAACGGGGAGCAGTTCTTC. It specifies CASSVEGNGEQFF.